A single sample is the source of the 12 T cell receptor beta chains below, sequenced in a study of T cells after yellow fever vaccination. Using its own MiXCR run on the 5' RACE reads, TCRdb lists one record per CDR3 protein. The sample records some 260,000 distinct CDR3 sequences, about 5.2% being singletons. This specimen was CD4+ T cells sorted from PBMCs, taken on the day of the yellow fever booster vaccination. The receptors derive from a man aged 18 to 29 who received the YFV17D yellow fever vaccine.

The CDR3 sequence is CASSEARGGGSSYNEQFF. The CDR3 region has the DNA TGTGCCAGCAGTGAAGCCCGGGGCGGGGGGAGCTCCTACAATGAGCAGTTCTTC. The chain employs TRBV25-1 and TRBJ2-1, with 8 bases that match TRBD2. With 2 bases clipped from V and 0 bases from J, the junction kept 9 bases outside the gene matches. Per the germline V gene, CDR1 is MGHDK and CDR2 is SYGVNS. This CDR3 is 18 amino acids long.

This clonotype was recorded a few times. The rearrangement uses TRBV6-5 and TRBJ2-7; D not resolved. This CDR3 is built from 14 residues. Between the trimmed V and J ends, which lost 6 bases and 1 base, there was a span of 13 bases. Germline CDR1 reads MNHEY; CDR2 reads SVGAGI. The CDR3 nucleotides read TGTGCCAGCAGAAGAACACTCCTGTCCTACGAGCAGTACGTC. It codes for CASRRTLLSYEQYV.

The chain links TRBV11-2 to TRBJ2-7; 7 bases match TRBD1. The CDR3 extends over 13 amino acids. Germline assignment: CDR1 SGHAT and CDR2 FQNNGV. The J segment lost 5 bases and the V segment lost 2 bases, leaving 3 bases of the junction unmatched. The CDR3: CASSLRDSHEQYV. CDR3 coding DNA: TGTGCCAGCAGCTTAAGGGACAGCCACGAGCAGTACGTC.

This clonotype was counted many times. V is TRBV5-1 and J is TRBJ2-1; TRBD1 matches at 10 bases. The CDR3 has 14 amino acids. CDR1 is SGHRS and CDR2 is YFSETQ in the germline V gene. The trim removed 2 bases at V and 8 bases at J, leaving 4 bases unmatched. This CDR3 reads CASSFQTGGYEQFF. CDR3 DNA: TGCGCCAGCAGCTTCCAGACAGGGGGCTATGAGCAGTTCTTC.

Worth noting for this clonotype: Mismatch with germline at one junction end may stem from a read error. The chain combines TRBV12-3 or TRBV12-4 with TRBJ2-5; a possible D gene is TRBD2 (5 bases). The CDR3 has 15 residues. The CDR3 here is CASTLRIGGQETQYF. CDR3 bases: TGTGCCAGCACTTTACGCATAGGAGGCCAAGAGACCCAGTACTTC.

This rearrangement joins TRBV6-5 to TRBJ1-5, with D unresolved. Germline CDR1 and CDR2: MNHEY and SVGAGI. V lost 0 bases and J lost 6, with 9 bases in between. The CDR3 covers 14 residues. CDR3 in amino acids: CASSYSTVGQPQHF. CDR3 nucleotides: TGTGCCAGCAGTTACTCGACTGTGGGTCAGCCCCAGCATTTT.

This clonotype was counted ten times or more. The genes are TRBV6-5 and TRBJ1-3; D gene uncertain. The V gene's germline CDR1 is MNHEY and CDR2 SVGAGI. The germline V and J ends were trimmed by 4 bases and 0 bases, with 16 bases remaining between them. This CDR3 contains 17 residues. The DNA of the CDR3 is TGTGCCAGCAGTTCGACCCCGAACGTCGGCTCTGGAAACACCATATATTTT. Translation: CASSSTPNVGSGNTIYF.

This chain links TRBV6-5 with TRBJ2-7, with TRBD1 matching over 7 bases. Trimming removed 3 bases from V and 3 bases from J; junction bases left unmatched: 5. Germline CDR1 MNHEY, CDR2 SVGAGI. The CDR3 is 14 residues long. CDR3 in amino acids: CASSYGDSHYEQYF. CDR3 bases: TGTGCCAGCAGTTATGGGGACAGCCACTACGAGCAGTACTTC.

The table lists this clonotype with a few counts. The rearrangement uses TRBV12-3 or TRBV12-4 and TRBJ2-5; D is ambiguous. This CDR3 has 13 amino acids. The V end was cut by 8 bases, the J end by 5 bases, with 15 bases between. CDR3 protein: CASCFPAEETQYF. CDR3 in DNA: TGTGCCAGCTGCTTTCCGGCGGAGGAGACCCAGTACTTC.

V and J are TRBV6-5 and TRBJ2-7; D remains unclear. V lost 0 bases and J 6 bases, leaving 9 bases between the germline ends. The germline V gene encodes CDR1 MNHEY and CDR2 SVGAGI. The CDR3 spans 13 residues. The CDR3, as DNA: TGTGCCAGCAGTTACTCGATGGGTTCCGAGCAGTACGTC. Protein product: CASSYSMGSEQYV.

This chain uses TRBV6-5 with TRBJ1-2; 7 bases match TRBD1. The germline V gene encodes CDR1 MNHEY and CDR2 SVGAGI. Trimming at V came to 6 bases and at J to 5 bases, leaving 12 bases not matched to a gene. The CDR3 is made up of 15 amino acids. The CDR3 here is CASSRNPGQLYGYTF. The CDR3, as DNA: TGTGCCAGCAGCCGGAATCCGGGACAGCTATATGGCTACACCTTC.

V is TRBV7-9 and J is TRBJ1-1; D gene uncertain. The CDR3 spans 14 residues. Germline assignment: CDR1 SEHNR and CDR2 FQNEAQ (reference sequence). V was shortened by 1 base and J by 6 bases, with 12 bases between the two germline ends. CDR3 nucleotides: TGTGCCAGCAGCTTAGAGGACGGAGGCCCTGAAGCTTTCTTT. It codes for CASSLEDGGPEAFF. The whole variable domain, remainder taken from reference TRBV7-9 and TRBJ1-1, is DTGVSQNPRHKITKRGQNVTFRCDPISEHNRLYWYRQTLGQGPEFLTYFQNEAQLEKSRLLSDRFSAERPKGSFSTLEIQRTEQGDSAMYLCASSLEDGGPEAFFGQGTRLTVV.